These 5 T cell receptor beta chains originate from one sample sequenced in a study of neoadjuvant anti-PD-1 for oral cavity cancer. The time point is: after neoadjuvant nivolumab, at surgical resection. Sequencing used immunoSEQ multiplex PCR; TCRdb keeps in-frame clones, though not all of them. The sample consists of approximately 23,000 clones, more than 35% of them appearing once. The material was tumor tissue, obtained after nivolumab (anti-PD-1) treatment. The receptor source for this set is a person between 40 and 79 years old with oral cavity squamous cell carcinoma.

V usage is TRBV6-6 and J usage is TRBJ1-2, with D possibly TRBD1 on 5 matching bases. The CDR3 covers 15 residues. Trimming shortened V by 10 bases and J by 3 bases, and 21 bases separated the two germline ends. The germline V gene has CDR1 MNHNY and CDR2 SVGAGI (reference sequence). This chain's CDR3 is CATRPWRGWDYGYTF. The CDR3 nucleotides are TGTGCCACCCGCCCCTGGAGGGGCTGGGACTATGGCTACACCTTC.

The rearrangement uses TRBV10-2 and TRBJ2-7; a possible D gene is TRBD2 (5 bases). CDR1 is WSHSY, CDR2 SAAADI, per germline. The CDR3 extends over 14 amino acids. V was clipped by 4 bases and J by 2 bases, with 12 bases between them. The CDR3 loop is CASSVSGETYEQYF. The CDR3, as DNA: TGCGCCAGCAGTGTAAGCGGAGAGACCTACGAGCAGTACTTC.

For the CDR3, the DNA is TGTGCCTGGAGCGGGGGGACAGACAATCAGCCCCAGCATTTT. Amino acids: CAWSGGTDNQPQHF. The chain combines TRBV30 with TRBJ1-5; 7 bases align to TRBD1. The CDR3 is 14 amino acids. Germline loops: CDR1 GTSNPN, CDR2 SVGIG (reference sequence). Germline trimming cut 3 bases from V and 3 bases from J; bases unmatched to any gene: 5.

The V call is TRBV19, the J call TRBJ2-3, with 11 bases that match TRBD2. Trimming at V came to 6 bases and at J to 5 bases, leaving 10 bases not matched to a gene. This CDR3 contains 16 residues. CDR1 LNHDA and CDR2 SQIVND come from the germline V gene (reference sequence). The DNA for the CDR3 is TGTGCCAGTAGGGGCCGGCTAGCGGGGGGTATAGATACGCAGTATTTT. This encodes CASRGRLAGGIDTQYF. Full variable domain (outside the CDR3, taken from reference TRBV19 and TRBJ2-3): DGGITQSPKYLFRKEGQNVTLSCEQNLNHDAMYWYRQDPGQGLRLIYYSQIVNDFQKGDIAEGYSVSREKKESFPLTVTSAQKNPTAFYLCASRGRLAGGIDTQYFGPGTRLTVL.

The chain employs TRBV4-1 and TRBJ2-5; a weak D match, TRBD1 (6 bases). Germline assignment: CDR1 MGHRA and CDR2 YSYEKL. Trimming removed 0 bases at V and 0 bases at J, with 8 bases between. The CDR3 totals 15 residues. CDR3 in amino acids: CASSQETGYQETQYF. The CDR3 coding sequence is TGCGCCAGCAGCCAAGAAACAGGGTACCAAGAGACCCAGTACTTC.